The rows below give T cell receptor beta chains drawn from one sample of a study of T-cell memory formation after mild COVID-19. Each CDR3 protein gets one entry after TCRdb re-called the 5' RACE reads with MiXCR. The sample carries about 430,000 distinct CDR3 sequences, roughly 24% recorded once. The sequenced sample consisted of PBMCs or a T cell subset sorted from them (not recorded which). Receptors originate from an adult woman who had mild COVID-19 (a few samples of this study predate the infection). Cell type and time point are not known. Both conserved end residues are part of each CDR3. The order of the fields is J gene, D gene, clone size, V gene, CDR3 protein, CDR3 DNA. A D gene is named only where the DNA matches it firmly. Not all rows give a size; the values are once, few, many and, for expanded clones, a class.

J: TRBJ2-2
D: NA
size: NA
V: TRBV15
CDR3: CATSRAGGWRGGELFF
DNA: TGTGCCACCAGCAGAGCCGGGGGTTGGAGAGGCGGGGAGCTGTTTTTT

J: TRBJ1-1
D: NA
size: few
V: TRBV3-1
CDR3: CASSQITGYTEAFF
DNA: TGTGCCAGCAGCCAGATTACAGGGTACACTGAAGCTTTCTTT

J: TRBJ2-1
D: TRBD2
size: NA
V: TRBV5-1
CDR3: CASTSSGAVGNEQFF
DNA: TGCGCCAGCACCAGTAGCGGGGCGGTGGGAAATGAGCAGTTCTTC

J: TRBJ1-1
D: TRBD1
size: few
V: TRBV6-1
CDR3: CASSLLTGGITEAFF
DNA: TGTGCCAGCAGTTTGTTGACAGGGGGAATCACTGAAGCTTTCTTT

J: TRBJ2-1
D: NA
size: NA
V: TRBV20-1
CDR3: CSARGNPYNEQFF
DNA: TGCAGTGCTAGAGGGAATCCCTACAATGAGCAGTTCTTC

J: TRBJ2-7
D: TRBD1
size: NA
V: TRBV6-5
CDR3: CASGDRGLYEQYF
DNA: TGTGCCAGCGGGGACAGGGGACTCTACGAGCAGTACTTC

J: TRBJ1-5
D: NA
size: few
V: TRBV6-2/TRBV6-3
CDR3: CARASIRYSPQHF
DNA: TGTGCCAGGGCGTCCATCCGTTATTCGCCCCAGCATTTT

J: TRBJ2-3
D: NA
size: NA
V: TRBV27
CDR3: CASRPTEPWRASTDTQYF
DNA: TGTGCCAGCAGACCGACGGAGCCCTGGCGGGCTAGCACAGATACGCAGTATTTT

J: TRBJ2-4
D: TRBD1
size: few
V: TRBV7-9
CDR3: CASSKGQGNIQYF
DNA: TGTGCCAGCAGCAAAGGACAGGGGAACATTCAGTACTTC

J: TRBJ1-5
D: NA
size: NA
V: TRBV7-8
CDR3: CASSRSRAPSLSNQPQHF
DNA: TGTGCCAGCAGCCGGAGTCGGGCCCCCTCCCTTAGCAATCAGCCCCAGCATTTT

J: TRBJ1-1
D: NA
size: NA
V: TRBV7-9
CDR3: CASSSTYRTEAFF
DNA: TGTGCCAGCAGCTCCACCTACCGGACTGAAGCTTTCTTT

J: TRBJ2-7
D: TRBD2
size: NA
V: TRBV11-2
CDR3: CASSLGTSGGEQYF
DNA: TGTGCCAGCAGCCTCGGGACGAGCGGGGGGGAGCAGTACTTC

J: TRBJ2-5
D: NA
size: few
V: TRBV5-6
CDR3: CASSSSLELETQYF
DNA: TGTGCCAGCAGCTCGTCTTTGGAGTTAGAGACCCAGTACTTC

J: TRBJ2-3
D: NA
size: NA
V: TRBV7-3
CDR3: CASSEQGGGTDTQYF
DNA: TGTGCCAGCAGCGAACAGGGTGGGGGCACAGATACGCAGTATTTT

J: TRBJ2-4
D: NA
size: NA
V: TRBV6-2/TRBV6-3
CDR3: CASIQGGTKNIQYF
DNA: TGTGCCAGCATCCAGGGCGGGACTAAAAACATTCAGTACTTC

J: TRBJ2-1
D: NA
size: NA
V: TRBV5-4
CDR3: CASTVDIYNEQFF
DNA: TGTGCCAGCACTGTGGACATTTACAATGAGCAGTTCTTC

J: TRBJ1-4
D: NA
size: NA
V: TRBV20-1
CDR3: CSALNREGEKLFF
DNA: TGCAGTGCTCTAAACAGGGAGGGCGAAAAACTGTTTTTT

J: TRBJ2-2
D: TRBD2
size: NA
V: TRBV6-1
CDR3: CASRGLAGPTNTGELFF
DNA: TGTGCCAGCAGGGGACTAGCGGGGCCGACGAACACCGGGGAGCTGTTTTTT

J: TRBJ1-2
D: TRBD1
size: many
V: TRBV3-1
CDR3: CASSLTGGDGYTF
DNA: TGTGCCAGCAGCCTGACAGGGGGAGACGGCTACACCTTC

J: TRBJ1-2
D: TRBD1
size: few
V: TRBV7-2
CDR3: CASSPPPGTVSWNYGYTF
DNA: TGTGCCAGCAGCCCGCCGCCCGGGACAGTGTCATGGAACTATGGCTACACCTTC

J: TRBJ2-1
D: NA
size: NA
V: TRBV12-3/TRBV12-4
CDR3: CASDRPGSSYNEQFF
DNA: TGTGCCAGCGACAGACCTGGGAGCTCCTACAATGAGCAGTTCTTC

J: TRBJ1-2
D: NA
size: NA
V: TRBV3-1
CDR3: CASSQSGGYTF
DNA: TGTGCCAGCAGCCAGTCCGGTGGCTACACCTTC

J: TRBJ2-1
D: TRBD1
size: few
V: TRBV7-2
CDR3: CASSLADRKGGEQFF
DNA: TGTGCCAGCAGCTTAGCGGATCGAAAAGGGGGCGAGCAGTTCTTC

J: TRBJ2-7
D: TRBD1
size: NA
V: TRBV4-1
CDR3: CASSRETGISYEQYF
DNA: TGCGCCAGCAGCCGAGAGACAGGGATAAGCTACGAGCAGTACTTC

J: TRBJ1-1
D: NA
size: NA
V: TRBV9
CDR3: CASNPSGTGTEAFF
DNA: TGTGCCAGCAACCCGAGCGGAACGGGGACTGAAGCTTTCTTT

J: TRBJ2-1
D: NA
size: NA
V: TRBV20-1
CDR3: CSGLGPTYNEQFF
DNA: TGCAGTGGGCTTGGCCCAACCTACAATGAGCAGTTCTTC